This TCR beta chain was obtained from a study of blood T cells in healthy people across ages (dated by TCRdb to 2013 to 2016). With respect to the entire study: In model experiments, template switching captured about one uniquely barcoded TCR beta cDNA molecule for every two T cells. For two donors (one aged 18 to 30 and one aged 80 or older), the study analyzed two additional independent replicas of 1 million unique cDNA reads from the same blood draw. To avoid experimental bias, donors of different ages were spread randomly across the sequencing lanes. To track age-related changes in TCR beta repertoire diversity, the study relied on deep sequencing normalized with unique cDNA molecular identifiers. The donors were divided into four age groups: young (average around 15 years), middle-aged (about 40), aged (about 62) and long-lived (about 84). The study at large found these results: Estimates of total diversity from one million sequenced T cells were regarded as lower bounds and underestimates. The CMV infection status of donors was not known, potentially confounding age-related changes in expanded clonotypes. Observed TCR beta diversity per million T cells fell roughly linearly with age, and a significant reduction was already apparent by age roughly 40. Because profiling used bulk unsorted PBMCs, naive and antigen-experienced compartments could not be compared conclusively. There was a strong correlation between observed TCR beta diversity and the percentage of naive T cells measured by flow cytometry. Compared with the aged group, the long-lived group had more naive CD4+ T cells, fewer expanded clones and increased TCR diversity, suggesting age selection.

Systemically healthy Caucasian individuals from Russia, about 38 in total and aged roughly 6 to 95 years, were included as donors. Approximately 9.7 milliliters of peripheral blood were drawn from each donor into EDTA-treated Vacutainer tubes. PBMCs were isolated by Ficoll-Paque density-gradient centrifugation, with at least 6 million obtained per sample. Total RNA was extracted from PBMCs with Trizol reagent, with at least 6 micrograms obtained per sample. The percentages of naive CD45RAhigh/CD27high T cells were determined by flow cytometry on a PBMC aliquot from every donor. The library was built by means of 5' RACE. The reads were generated on an Illumina HiSeq 2500. A second PCR of roughly 6 to 12 cycles was performed with a sample-barcoded 5' primer and a J-beta primer mix. A unique molecular identifier was introduced onto each TCR beta cDNA molecule by a template-switch 5' adaptor carrying 12 random nucleotides. At least 2.5 million CDR3-containing paired-end reads were obtained from each sample. The Mint cDNA synthesis kit, primed by a TRBC-specific oligonucleotide, was used to synthesize first-strand cDNA from all RNA. All cDNA was treated with uracil-DNA glycosylase and then went through a first 18-cycle PCR with the universal primers M1SS and BC2_uni_R. In the paper's pipeline: For normalization, 1 million high-quality reads were randomly selected from each sample, with every read carrying a distinct molecular identifier. Instead of being binned into consensus sequences, reads with shared molecular identifiers were discarded. CDR3 identification, clonotype clustering and error correction used MiTCR with a Q25 quality threshold and the strictest error-elimination algorithm. A nonparametric unseen species model with Euler transformation was used to estimate a lower bound on total TCR beta diversity. In TCRdb, the public reads were trimmed at Q25 with fastp and aligned with MiXCR, with productive beta chains retained. Every distinct CDR3 protein forms one entry, paired with its most common genes and DNA. TCRdb, not the authors, supplied the V and J calls. The sample has around 1.5 million distinct CDR3 sequences on record, around 36% of them singletons. Of the sample, approximately 10% is held by the ten largest clones.

On this clonotype itself: It lacks a known antigen. No quality values exist for individual bases; no much larger clone is one base distant.

The specimen sequenced was blood. The clonotype originates from a woman in her twenties or thirties in good health.

This receptor carries the CDR3 CATSDPRGGGETQYF. The DNA reads TGTGCCACCAGTGACCCTCGGGGAGGAGGGGAGACCCAGTACTTC. The sequence is built from TRBV24-1 and TRBJ2-5, and the D gene may be TRBD2, 6 bases matching. Trimming at the junction amounts to 4 bases on V and 5 bases on J, and the germline ends lie 16 bases apart. The germline V gene sets CDR1 to KGHDR and CDR2 to SFDVKD. Taken from cysteine to phenylalanine, the CDR3 has 15 residues. Only the CDR3 region is kept as DNA, spanning 45 bases read in frame from base 1.